These T cell receptor beta chains were read from a single sample in a study of human T cells and chemical hapten exposure. One entry per CDR3 protein, called by TCRdb with MiXCR from the RACE reads. Seen here are about 84,000 distinct CDR3 sequences, 10% to 14% observed once, and the top ten hold 3.7%. The material was whole blood, obtained in connection with sensitization to the hapten diphenylcyclopropenone (DPC). The receptors shown here come from a woman between 45 and 65 years old with alopecia areata. Some clones in this sample may be carry-over from other donors' samples. The CDR3 runs from the conserved cysteine through the conserved F or W. Fields, in order: J gene, clone size, V gene, D gene, CDR3 protein, CDR3 DNA. The D gene is left open where the match is weak. The size of a clone is reported for some rows only, either as once, few or many, or as a class for expanded clones.

J gene: TRBJ1-1
clone size: few
V gene: TRBV20-1
D gene: -
CDR3 protein: CLAEGLSEAFF
CDR3 DNA: TGCCTGGCTGAGGGGCTGAGTGAAGCTTTCTTT

J gene: TRBJ2-3
clone size: -
V gene: TRBV2
D gene: TRBD2
CDR3 protein: CASLKKLARSDTQYF
CDR3 DNA: TGTGCCAGCCTTAAGAAACTAGCGCGTTCAGATACGCAGTATTTT

J gene: TRBJ2-3
clone size: few
V gene: TRBV3-1
D gene: -
CDR3 protein: CASSQADTDTQYF
CDR3 DNA: TGTGCCAGCAGCCAAGCGGACACAGATACGCAGTATTTT

J gene: TRBJ1-1
clone size: -
V gene: TRBV18
D gene: TRBD1
CDR3 protein: CASSSGTGTEAFF
CDR3 DNA: TGTGCCAGCTCATCAGGGACAGGGACTGAAGCTTTCTTT

J gene: TRBJ1-2
clone size: -
V gene: TRBV2
D gene: -
CDR3 protein: CASSDKGGDYGYTF
CDR3 DNA: TGTGCCAGCAGTGATAAGGGGGGAGATTATGGCTACACCTTC

J gene: TRBJ1-1
clone size: -
V gene: TRBV7-6
D gene: -
CDR3 protein: CASSLGVTPNTEAFF
CDR3 DNA: TGTGCCAGCAGCCTAGGGGTTACACCGAACACTGAAGCTTTCTTT

J gene: TRBJ2-4
clone size: few
V gene: TRBV7-8
D gene: -
CDR3 protein: CASSSTGFQYF
CDR3 DNA: TGTGCCAGCAGCTCGACAGGATTTCAGTACTTC

J gene: TRBJ1-2
clone size: -
V gene: TRBV29-1
D gene: -
CDR3 protein: CSVEDLNRPGGYTF
CDR3 DNA: TGCAGCGTTGAAGATCTTAACAGACCCGGGGGCTACACCTTC

J gene: TRBJ2-5
clone size: -
V gene: TRBV11-2
D gene: TRBD2
CDR3 protein: CASSPGGRNQETQYF
CDR3 DNA: TGTGCCAGCAGCCCGGGGGGACGGAACCAAGAGACCCAGTACTTC

J gene: TRBJ2-7
clone size: few
V gene: TRBV20-1
D gene: TRBD2
CDR3 protein: CSARDPPSGFYEQYF
CDR3 DNA: TGCAGTGCTAGAGATCCCCCTAGCGGGTTCTACGAGCAGTACTTC

J gene: TRBJ2-2
clone size: few
V gene: TRBV7-6
D gene: TRBD2
CDR3 protein: CASSLGSGRTGELFF
CDR3 DNA: TGTGCCAGCAGCTTAGGGAGCGGGAGGACCGGGGAGCTGTTTTTT

J gene: TRBJ1-4
clone size: many
V gene: TRBV6-1
D gene: -
CDR3 protein: CASSEARRLDEKLFF
CDR3 DNA: TGTGCCAGCAGTGAAGCCCGCAGGTTGGATGAAAAACTGTTTTTT

J gene: TRBJ2-2
clone size: many
V gene: TRBV12-3/TRBV12-4
D gene: TRBD2
CDR3 protein: CASSRTSGWGGGELFF
CDR3 DNA: TGTGCCAGCAGCCGGACTAGCGGGTGGGGTGGCGGGGAGCTGTTTTTT

J gene: TRBJ2-7
clone size: -
V gene: TRBV12-3/TRBV12-4
D gene: TRBD1
CDR3 protein: CASSFTGGGEKYF
CDR3 DNA: TGTGCCAGCAGTTTCACAGGGGGAGGCGAGAAGTACTTC

J gene: TRBJ2-7
clone size: -
V gene: TRBV5-1
D gene: TRBD1
CDR3 protein: CASSLEGAVYEQYF
CDR3 DNA: TGCGCCAGCAGCTTGGAGGGGGCCGTTTACGAGCAGTACTTC

J gene: TRBJ1-2
clone size: many
V gene: TRBV12-3/TRBV12-4
D gene: -
CDR3 protein: CASSLRGQLGYTF
CDR3 DNA: TGTGCCAGCAGTTTAAGAGGACAGTTGGGCTACACCTTC

J gene: TRBJ2-1
clone size: many
V gene: TRBV11-2
D gene: TRBD1
CDR3 protein: CASSWISGGQGAYNEQFF
CDR3 DNA: TGTGCCAGCAGCTGGATTTCGGGGGGACAGGGCGCCTACAATGAGCAGTTCTTC

J gene: TRBJ2-7
clone size: many
V gene: TRBV7-2
D gene: -
CDR3 protein: CASSSPVKGGEQYF
CDR3 DNA: TGTGCCAGCAGCTCCCCTGTTAAAGGGGGGGAGCAGTACTTC

J gene: TRBJ1-5
clone size: few
V gene: TRBV6-6
D gene: TRBD1
CDR3 protein: CASSYSGDRFNQPQHF
CDR3 DNA: TGTGCCAGCAGTTACTCGGGGGACAGATTCAATCAGCCCCAGCATTTT

J gene: TRBJ2-1
clone size: -
V gene: TRBV6-2/TRBV6-3
D gene: TRBD2
CDR3 protein: CASSAQSGGDEQFF
CDR3 DNA: TGTGCCAGCAGTGCTCAGAGCGGGGGAGATGAGCAGTTCTTC

J gene: TRBJ2-7
clone size: -
V gene: TRBV29-1
D gene: -
CDR3 protein: CSVGSSYEQYF
CDR3 DNA: TGCAGCGTTGGGTCTTCCTACGAGCAGTACTTC

J gene: TRBJ2-3
clone size: few
V gene: TRBV20-1
D gene: -
CDR3 protein: CSARDVATSTDTQYF
CDR3 DNA: TGCAGTGCTAGAGACGTGGCGACTAGCACAGATACGCAGTATTTT

J gene: TRBJ2-3
clone size: few
V gene: TRBV2
D gene: -
CDR3 protein: CASNSGGTDTQYF
CDR3 DNA: TGTGCCAGCAACTCAGGGGGCACAGATACGCAGTATTTT

J gene: TRBJ2-2
clone size: many
V gene: TRBV27
D gene: -
CDR3 protein: CASSPYGSGELFF
CDR3 DNA: TGTGCCAGCAGTCCCTACGGCTCCGGGGAGCTGTTTTTT

J gene: TRBJ2-1
clone size: many
V gene: TRBV5-4
D gene: TRBD2
CDR3 protein: CASSRLAGGPDEQFF
CDR3 DNA: TGTGCCAGCAGCCGTCTAGCGGGAGGGCCCGATGAGCAGTTCTTC

J gene: TRBJ2-7
clone size: many
V gene: TRBV29-1
D gene: -
CDR3 protein: CSVEDVDSGGMYF
CDR3 DNA: TGCAGCGTTGAAGACGTGGACTCCGGAGGAATGTACTTC

J gene: TRBJ2-5
clone size: few
V gene: TRBV7-8
D gene: -
CDR3 protein: CASSPPPPQETQYF
CDR3 DNA: TGTGCCAGCAGCCCACCCCCGCCCCAAGAGACCCAGTACTTC

J gene: TRBJ2-3
clone size: -
V gene: TRBV5-4
D gene: TRBD1
CDR3 protein: CASSSTGVPTDTQYF
CDR3 DNA: TGTGCCAGCAGCTCCACAGGGGTCCCCACAGATACGCAGTATTTT

J gene: TRBJ2-5
clone size: few
V gene: TRBV10-3
D gene: TRBD2
CDR3 protein: CAISEFVAGEETQYF
CDR3 DNA: TGTGCCATCAGTGAGTTCGTAGCGGGAGAGGAGACCCAGTACTTC

J gene: TRBJ2-1
clone size: many
V gene: TRBV7-6
D gene: TRBD2
CDR3 protein: CASSLETSGRAIYNEQFF
CDR3 DNA: TGTGCCAGCAGCTTAGAGACTAGCGGGAGGGCCATCTACAATGAGCAGTTCTTC

J gene: TRBJ2-3
clone size: many
V gene: TRBV6-5
D gene: -
CDR3 protein: CASSRFFTGSADTQYF
CDR3 DNA: TGTGCCAGCAGTCGATTCTTCACCGGCAGCGCAGATACGCAGTATTTT

J gene: TRBJ1-6
clone size: many
V gene: TRBV25-1
D gene: -
CDR3 protein: CASSVGGNSPLHF
CDR3 DNA: TGTGCCAGCAGTGTGGGTGGCAATTCACCCCTCCACTTT

J gene: TRBJ2-7
clone size: many
V gene: TRBV4-1
D gene: -
CDR3 protein: CASSQDARGYEQYF
CDR3 DNA: TGCGCCAGCAGCCAAGACGCCAGAGGGTACGAGCAGTACTTC

J gene: TRBJ1-3
clone size: few
V gene: TRBV15
D gene: -
CDR3 protein: CATSRGQGRSGNTIYF
CDR3 DNA: TGTGCCACCAGCAGAGGCCAGGGAAGATCTGGAAACACCATATATTTT

J gene: TRBJ2-3
clone size: -
V gene: TRBV11-3
D gene: TRBD1
CDR3 protein: CASSLRDSLRTDTQYF
CDR3 DNA: TGTGCCAGCAGCCTTCGGGACAGTCTGAGGACGGATACGCAGTATTTT

J gene: TRBJ1-1
clone size: many
V gene: TRBV5-4
D gene: TRBD1
CDR3 protein: CASSLQGASTEAFF
CDR3 DNA: TGTGCCAGCAGCTTGCAGGGGGCGAGTACTGAAGCTTTCTTT

J gene: TRBJ2-7
clone size: few
V gene: TRBV27
D gene: -
CDR3 protein: CASSGGFEQYF
CDR3 DNA: TGTGCCAGCAGTGGAGGGTTCGAGCAGTACTTC